This entry lists 32 T cell receptor beta chains sequenced from one sample in a study of human T cells and chemical hapten exposure (dated by TCRdb to the early 2020s). Libraries came from RACE. Sequencing used a NextSeq 500. TCRdb itself trimmed the public reads at Q25 with fastp, ran MiXCR and retained productive beta chains. CDR3 protein sequences are deduplicated, and each keeps its most common genes and DNA. For this sample the table gives a few hundred thousand distinct CDR3 sequences, of which 7.7% were detected only once. The ten largest make up approximately 1.2% of the sample. The time point label, as the study defines it: pre-sensitization, week 0. The treatment or condition label, read with the paper, signifies: therapeutic diphenylcyclopropenone sensitization with weekly scalp DPC. This sample comprised whole blood, obtained in connection with sensitization to the hapten diphenylcyclopropenone (DPC). These receptors came from a young man with alopecia areata. Some clones in this sample may be carry-over from other donors' samples.

The chain links TRBV6-6 to TRBJ1-1; D call uncertain. The germline V gene has CDR1 MNHNY and CDR2 SVGAGI (reference sequence). Trimming took off 5 bases at V and 8 bases at J, with 18 bases between the two ends. The CDR3 sequence is 14 residues long. This chain's CDR3 is CASSLTPGMGEAFF. The CDR3 DNA reads TGTGCCAGCAGTCTCACGCCCGGTATGGGGGAAGCTTTCTTT.

The chain couples TRBV6-2 or TRBV6-3 to TRBJ1-6, with no clear D. V was clipped by 2 bases and J by 5 bases, with 13 bases between them. From germline, CDR1 is MNHEY and CDR2 SVGEGT. This CDR3 is built from 16 residues. The CDR3 bases are TGTGCCAGCAGTTACCCGATGGACGGTCATAATTCACCCCTCCACTTT. It specifies CASSYPMDGHNSPLHF.

The rearrangement links TRBV5-1 to TRBJ2-7, with a possible D match to TRBD1 (6 bases). Germline CDR1 SGHRS, CDR2 YFSETQ. The length of the CDR3 is 16 residues. Trimming stripped 4 bases from V and 1 base from J, with 18 bases between. DNA of the CDR3: TGCGCCAGCAGCAGGACAGTGTTCCGGGGTTCCTACGAGCAGTACTTC. Protein product: CASSRTVFRGSYEQYF. Drawing the rest from reference TRBV5-1 and TRBJ2-7, the complete variable domain is KAGVTQTPRYLIKTRGQQVTLSCSPISGHRSVSWYQQTPGQGLQFLFEYFSETQRNKGNFPGRFSGRQFSNSRSEMNVSTLELGDSALYLCASSRTVFRGSYEQYFGPGTRLTVT.

This clonotype was seen many times. An end of the junction does not agree with germline; a read error may underlie this. The chain carries TRBV5-1 and TRBJ1-1; a weak D match, TRBD1 (5 bases). CDR3 length: 13 residues. Per germline, CDR1 SGHRS and CDR2 YFSETQ. The CDR3 sequence is CASSLGANTEAFF. The CDR3 DNA reads TGTGCCAGCAGCTTAGGGGCGAACACTGAAGCTTTCTTT.

This clonotype was detected only a few times. V gene TRBV12-5 combines with J gene TRBJ1-2; tentatively, D is TRBD1 (5 bases). The CDR3 has 12 amino acids. Germline CDR1 LGHNT, CDR2 FRNRAP. Trimming cost V 7 bases and J 8 bases, with 14 bases left between them. The CDR3 here is CASAFGGEGYTF. The CDR3 DNA reads TGTGCTAGTGCCTTCGGGGGTGAGGGCTACACCTTC.

The rearrangement uses TRBV7-9 and TRBJ2-7, with D possibly being TRBD2 (5 bases). The germline gives CDR1 SEHNR, CDR2 FQNEAQ (reference sequence). The length of the CDR3 is 16 residues. The V end was cut by 3 bases, the J end by 0 bases, with 15 bases between. The CDR3 sequence: CASSLVVGELSYEQYF. As DNA, the CDR3 is TGTGCCAGCAGCTTGGTAGTCGGGGAACTCTCCTACGAGCAGTACTTC. Using reference TRBV7-9 and TRBJ2-7 for the parts outside the CDR3, the full variable domain is DTGVSQNPRHKITKRGQNVTFRCDPISEHNRLYWYRQTLGQGPEFLTYFQNEAQLEKSRLLSDRFSAERPKGSFSTLEIQRTEQGDSAMYLCASSLVVGELSYEQYFGPGTRLTVT.

A few counts support this clonotype. Here the CDR3 reads CASSSGQDRTDTQYF. The CDR3 DNA reads as TGTGCCAGCAGTTCTGGACAGGATAGGACAGATACGCAGTATTTT. The gene calls are TRBV6-6 and TRBJ2-3, with 7 bases that match TRBD1. This CDR3 contains 15 residues. V lost 4 bases, J lost 3 bases, and 7 bases stayed unmatched. Germline V gene lookup returns CDR1 MNHNY and CDR2 SVGAGI (reference sequence).

This clonotype has just a few counts. The J gene is TRBJ2-2, the V gene TRBV28; a possible D gene is TRBD2 (6 bases). The CDR3 extends over 14 amino acids. The V gene's germline CDR1 is MDHEN and CDR2 SYDVKM. V lost 4 bases, J lost 3 bases, and 9 bases lay in between. For the CDR3, the DNA is TGTGCCAGCAGTTGGGACTTCTACACCGGGGAGCTGTTTTTT. Amino acids: CASSWDFYTGELFF. Together with reference TRBV28 and TRBJ2-2, the CDR3 gives the full variable domain: DVKVTQSSRYLVKRTGEKVFLECVQDMDHENMFWYRQDPGLGLRLIYFSYDVKMKEKGDIPEGYSVSREKKERFSLILESASTNQTSMYLCASSWDFYTGELFFGEGSRLTVL.

This clonotype was seen ten or more times. This chain links TRBV6-4 with TRBJ1-6; possible D gene TRBD1, 6 bases. Per germline, CDR1 MRHNA and CDR2 SNTAGT. This CDR3 has 13 residues. V lost 4 bases and J 6 bases, leaving 7 bases between the germline ends. The CDR3: CASSGQANSPLHF. CDR3 nucleotides: TGTGCCAGCAGTGGACAGGCTAATTCACCCCTCCACTTT.

The CDR3, as DNA: TGTGCCAGCAGTCTCACGACAGATCCCTCTGGAAACACCATATATTTT. It specifies CASSLTTDPSGNTIYF. J is TRBJ1-3 and V is TRBV12-3 or TRBV12-4; perhaps TRBD1 as D (5 bases). V shed 5 bases and J shed 0 bases, with 14 bases lying between them. The CDR3 consists of 16 residues.

This clonotype was picked up many times. The chain employs TRBV28 and TRBJ2-5, with D perhaps TRBD1 (6 bases). The CDR3 contains 14 residues. Looked up from germline, CDR1 is MDHEN and CDR2 is SYDVKM. V gave up 6 bases and J gave up 4 bases, with 15 bases separating them. As DNA, the CDR3 is TGTGCCAGCAGACCGACAGGAGCCCCAGAGACCCAGTACTTC. It translates to CASRPTGAPETQYF.

The CDR3 loop reads CASSYDNDYGYTF. The CDR3 coding sequence is TGTGCCAGCAGTTACGACAACGACTATGGCTACACCTTC. The chain recombines TRBV6-2 or TRBV6-3 with TRBJ1-2; D not resolved. Germline lookup yields CDR1 MNHEY and CDR2 SVGEGT. The V and J ends lost 2 bases and 3 bases respectively, with 7 bases between them. CDR3 size: 13 residues.

The V gene is TRBV28, the J gene TRBJ2-1, with a weak D call TRBD1 (7 bases). Germline values: CDR1 MDHEN, CDR2 SYDVKM. This CDR3 comprises 16 residues. V gave up 4 bases and J gave up 3 bases, with 16 bases separating them. Here the CDR3 DNA reads TGTGCCAGCAGTTCGGGGGACAGCAGAGGCTACAATGAGCAGTTCTTC. This encodes CASSSGDSRGYNEQFF.

This chain joins TRBV6-1 and TRBJ2-7; possibly TRBD1 for D (6 bases). In germline, CDR1 is MNHNS, CDR2 SASEGT. With 10 bases removed from V and 3 bases from J, the gap between germline ends came to 19 bases. The CDR3 runs to 14 residues. CDR3 coding DNA: TGTGCCACCTCTCAACAGGGTCTGCACTACGAGCAGTACTTC. Translating gives CATSQQGLHYEQYF.

This clonotype was observed a few times. V gene TRBV11-2 combines with J gene TRBJ1-1; a weak D match, TRBD1 (5 bases). V dropped 7 bases and J dropped 2 bases, with 17 bases sitting between them. The CDR3 is 15 amino acids. Germline V gives CDR1 SGHAT, CDR2 FQNNGV. The CDR3 DNA sequence: TGTGCCAGCATCATTGGGGGGGTTCTTAACACTGAAGCTTTCTTT. Residues: CASIIGGVLNTEAFF. Based on the CDR3 plus reference TRBV11-2 and TRBJ1-1, the full variable domain is EAGVAQSPRYKIIEKRQSVAFWCNPISGHATLYWYQQILGQGPKLLIQFQNNGVVDDSQLPKDRFSAERLKGVDSTLKIQPAKLEDSAVYLCASIIGGVLNTEAFFGQGTRLTVV.

This clonotype was found once. The rearrangement uses TRBV13 and TRBJ2-3; TRBD1 matches 8 bases. Losses at the gene ends were 5 bases for V and 1 base for J; bases not matched to a gene: 5. The CDR3 is 15 amino acids. Germline loops: CDR1 PRHDT, CDR2 FYEKMQ (reference sequence). CDR3 protein: CASSTGQDGTDTQYF. DNA for the CDR3: TGTGCCAGCAGCACGGGACAGGACGGCACAGATACGCAGTATTTT.

The table lists this clonotype with many counts. The J gene is TRBJ1-5, the V gene TRBV7-6; TRBD1 might be the D (5 bases). Germline V gene lookup returns CDR1 SGHVS and CDR2 FNYEAQ. The ends were cut back, 6 bases at V and 1 base at J, with 10 bases in the middle. The CDR3 length is 14 residues. The CDR3 reads CASSLEGSNQPQHF. CDR3 DNA: TGTGCCAGCAGTCTAGAGGGGAGCAATCAGCCCCAGCATTTT.

This clonotype has ten or more counts. The chain joins TRBV3-1 to TRBJ1-5, with D unresolved. V was clipped by 0 bases and J by 0 bases, with 9 bases between them. CDR3 length equals 16 residues. CDR1 and CDR2 from the germline V gene are LGHDT and YNNKEL (reference sequence). In DNA form, the CDR3 reads TGTGCCAGCAGCCAAGACTCAGTTGGTAGCAATCAGCCCCAGCATTTT. The encoded protein is CASSQDSVGSNQPQHF.

This clonotype was seen at least ten times. The CDR3 is CASSARTGRIFSGNQPQHF. CDR3 nucleotide sequence: TGTGCCAGCAGTGCCCGGACAGGGAGAATCTTTTCTGGCAATCAGCCCCAGCATTTT. The chain recombines TRBV6-2 or TRBV6-3 with TRBJ1-5; the match to TRBD1 covers 8 bases. The trim removed 5 bases at V and 2 bases at J, leaving 17 bases unmatched. Germline loops: CDR1 MNHEY, CDR2 SVGEGT. The CDR3 totals 19 residues.

This clonotype was observed a few times. V usage is TRBV7-3 and J usage is TRBJ2-7; 8 bases fit TRBD1. Germline V gene sequence: CDR1 SGHTA, CDR2 FQGTGA. J was trimmed by 1 base and V by 5 bases; bases with no gene match: 7. The CDR3 consists of 15 residues. The CDR3 sequence is CASSRYGQGSYEQYF. For the CDR3, the DNA is TGTGCCAGCAGCCGATATGGACAGGGATCCTACGAGCAGTACTTC.

The table lists this clonotype with a few counts. This chain links TRBV6-5 with TRBJ2-5; the match to TRBD2 covers 7 bases. Unmatched junction bases numbered 10, after V lost 2 bases and J lost 4 bases. Germline CDR1 is MNHEY and CDR2 is SVGAGI. This CDR3 spans 16 amino acids. CDR3: CASSYRPTSSPETQYF. The DNA for the CDR3 is TGTGCCAGCAGTTACCGACCGACTAGCTCCCCAGAGACCCAGTACTTC.

This clonotype was picked up a small number of times. The chain recombines TRBV28 with TRBJ1-5; 7 bases agree with TRBD1. The CDR3 is 14 residues long. Germline CDR1 MDHEN, CDR2 SYDVKM. V shed 8 bases and J 2 bases; nucleotides not matched to a gene: 6. This CDR3 reads CASVQGNGNQPQHF. The DNA of the CDR3 is TGTGCCAGCGTACAGGGGAATGGCAATCAGCCCCAGCATTTT.

This chain connects TRBV3-1 to TRBJ1-2; the match to TRBD1 covers 9 bases. CDR1 is LGHDT, CDR2 YNNKEL, per germline (reference sequence). The CDR3 has 14 amino acids. V shed 4 bases, J shed 8 bases, and the junction held 8 bases outside the gene matches. The CDR3 DNA reads as TGTGCCAGCAGCCGAATCGGGACAGGGCCGGGCTACACCTTC. It encodes CASSRIGTGPGYTF.

In this sample, this clonotype turned up many times. This chain links TRBV7-9 with TRBJ1-1; TRBD1 is a possible D gene (5 bases). Deletions cut 4 bases from V and 5 bases from J, with 11 bases between. Germline CDR1 SEHNR, CDR2 FQNEAQ (reference sequence). There are 13 residues in the CDR3. The CDR3 bases are TGTGCCAGCAGCTCTCAGGGACGGACTGAAGCTTTCTTT. It yields the protein CASSSQGRTEAFF.

The CDR3 nucleotides read TGTGCCAGCAGCGTAGAGAAGGGCCCCACAACTAATGAAAAACTGTTTTTT. Protein: CASSVEKGPTTNEKLFF. The chain links TRBV9 to TRBJ1-4; D remains ambiguous. The CDR3 consists of 17 residues. V lost 0 bases and J 0 bases, leaving 12 bases between the germline ends. Germline V gene sequence: CDR1 SGDLS, CDR2 YYNGEE. The complete variable domain, with remaining parts taken from reference TRBV9 and TRBJ1-4, reads DSGVTQTPKHLITATGQRVTLRCSPRSGDLSVYWYQQSLDQGLQFLIQYYNGEERAKGNILERFSAQQFPDLHSELNLSSLELGDSALYFCASSVEKGPTTNEKLFFGSGTQLSVL.

This clonotype has just a few counts. The J gene is TRBJ2-5, the V gene TRBV9; TRBD2 agrees at 7 bases. V trimming: 0 bases; J trimming: 3 bases; junction bases outside the gene matches: 5. Germline CDR1 and CDR2: SGDLS and YYNGEE. This CDR3 region has 15 residues. CDR3 coding DNA: TGTGCCAGCAGCGTAGACCGGACTAGAGAAGAGACCCAGTACTTC. Protein: CASSVDRTREETQYF.

This clonotype was picked up a small number of times. The rearrangement links TRBV7-9 to TRBJ1-1; no reliable D call. In germline, CDR1 is SEHNR, CDR2 FQNEAQ (reference sequence). This CDR3 is built from 14 residues. V gave up 5 bases and J gave up 4 bases, with 14 bases separating them. The CDR3 spells CASSPRVAGTEAFF. The CDR3 DNA sequence: TGTGCCAGCAGCCCCCGTGTCGCGGGCACTGAAGCTTTCTTT.

The chain has TRBV7-2 and TRBJ2-2, with D possibly matching TRBD2 (6 bases). The CDR3 is 14 residues long. V was trimmed by 3 bases and J by 4 bases, leaving 9 bases between them. Germline V gene sequence: CDR1 SGHTA, CDR2 FQGNSA. CDR3 nucleotide sequence: TGTGCCAGCAGCTTCGGCGGGGTCACCGGGGAGCTGTTTTTT. It specifies CASSFGGVTGELFF.

This clonotype was counted only a few times. The chain carries TRBV27 and TRBJ1-6; TRBD1 matches at 8 bases. CDR1 and CDR2 (germline): MNHEY, SMNVEV (reference sequence). Unmatched junction bases numbered 5, after V lost 6 bases and J lost 10 bases. The CDR3 runs to 13 residues. The CDR3 nucleotides read TGTGCCAGCAGATGGACAGGGTCCTCACCCCTCCACTTT. It yields the protein CASRWTGSSPLHF.

The rearrangement links TRBV27 to TRBJ1-5; D perhaps matches TRBD1 (5 bases). There are 17 residues in the CDR3. Trimming cost V 1 base and J 7 bases, with 20 bases left between them. Germline CDR1 is MNHEY and CDR2 is SMNVEV (reference sequence). Here the CDR3 reads CASSLYAGQGKWQPQHF. The CDR3 coding sequence is TGTGCCAGCAGTTTATATGCGGGGCAGGGAAAATGGCAGCCCCAGCATTTT.

This clonotype was seen a few times. This rearrangement joins TRBV5-1 to TRBJ2-3, with TRBD2 matching over 12 bases. The germline CDR1 and CDR2 sequences are SGHRS and YFSETQ. V lost 3 bases, J lost 4 bases, and 6 bases stayed unmatched. The CDR3 extends over 16 amino acids. The CDR3 loop is CASSWVLAGGADTQYF. The CDR3 DNA reads as TGCGCCAGCAGCTGGGTACTAGCGGGGGGCGCAGATACGCAGTATTTT.

This chain uses TRBV12-3 or TRBV12-4 with TRBJ2-2; D is uncertain. Between the trimmed V and J ends, which lost 2 bases and 7 bases, there was a span of 8 bases. This CDR3 has 13 amino acids. CDR3: CASSLMIGGELFF. The CDR3 DNA follows: TGTGCCAGCAGTTTAATGATAGGCGGGGAGCTGTTTTTT.